The rows below give T cell receptor beta chains drawn from one sample of a study of blood T cell repertoires in COVID-19. Profiled with immunoSEQ multiplex PCR; TCRdb holds only in-frame clones, not every one. The sample lists about 200,000 clones; 90% to 95% were seen once. Sequences were obtained from peripheral blood. The receptors originated from a man between 25 and 39 years old with COVID-19, enrolled during active disease. The CDR3 runs from the conserved cysteine through the conserved F or W. D genes are given only for firm matches. Not every row has a clone size; where given, it reads once, few, many or a size class.

>NA|TRBV10-1|NA|TRBJ2-1
TGCGCCAGCAGTGGTACACCCAATGAGCAGTTCTTC
CASSGTPNEQFF
>NA|TRBV4-2|NA|TRBJ1-1
TGTGCCAGCAGCCCCAAAGATCAGTTGAACACTGAAGCTTTCTTT
CASSPKDQLNTEAFF
>NA|TRBV27|NA|TRBJ1-1
TGTGCCAGCAGTCCCTCGGGAAACACTGAAGCTTTCTTT
CASSPSGNTEAFF
>NA|TRBV27|TRBD1|TRBJ2-1
TGTGCCAGCAGTACCTACAGGGGGATCAACGATGAGCAGTTCTTC
CASSTYRGINDEQFF
>NA|TRBV27|TRBD1|TRBJ2-5
TGTGCCACCCGGGACAGTTACGAAGAGACCCAGTACTTC
CATRDSYEETQYF
>NA|TRBV19|NA|TRBJ1-5
TGTGCCAGTAGGACCAGGGATAGCAATCAGCCCCAGCATTTT
CASRTRDSNQPQHF
>NA|TRBV3-1/TRBV3-2|NA|TRBJ1-1
TGTGCCAGCAGCCAATGGGGGGACACTGAAGCTTTCTTT
CASSQWGDTEAFF
>few|TRBV18|NA|TRBJ1-2
TGTGCCAGCTCACCACAACTCTATGGCTACACCTTC
CASSPQLYGYTF
>NA|TRBV18|NA|TRBJ2-1
TGTGCCAGCTCACCGGACAGCTCCTACAATGAGCAGTTCTTC
CASSPDSSYNEQFF
>NA|TRBV7-3|NA|TRBJ2-5
TGTGCCAGCAGCTTAACGGGTGGCCAGGGGTACCAAGAGACCCAGTACTTC
CASSLTGGQGYQETQYF
>NA|TRBV10-1|TRBD1|TRBJ1-5
TGCGCCAGCAGTGCCTGGACAGGGGCCGGGGGCAATCAGCCCCAGCATTTT
CASSAWTGAGGNQPQHF
>NA|TRBV21-1|NA|TRBJ1-5
TGTGCCAGCAGCACCCCCCGGGTAGAGGGCTCCCCCCCCCAGCATTTT
CASSTPRVEGSPPQHF
>NA|TRBV6-5|NA|TRBJ1-6
TGTGCCAGCAGTTCGCAGGGGATCGATAATTCACCCCTCCACTTT
CASSSQGIDNSPLHF
>NA|TRBV7-2|NA|TRBJ2-7
TGTGCCAGCAGCACCGGACGAGGGACCTACGAGCAGTACTTC
CASSTGRGTYEQYF
>NA|TRBV6-5|TRBD1|TRBJ1-2
TGTGCCAGCAGACCAACCACAGGGGAGCCGGGCTACACCTTC
CASRPTTGEPGYTF
>NA|TRBV6-5|NA|TRBJ1-1
TGTGCCAGCAGTCAACAGGGAGACACTGAAGCTTTCTTT
CASSQQGDTEAFF
>NA|TRBV29-1|TRBD1|TRBJ1-1
TGCAGCGTAGAGGCGACAGGGCCCACTGAAGCTTTCTTT
CSVEATGPTEAFF